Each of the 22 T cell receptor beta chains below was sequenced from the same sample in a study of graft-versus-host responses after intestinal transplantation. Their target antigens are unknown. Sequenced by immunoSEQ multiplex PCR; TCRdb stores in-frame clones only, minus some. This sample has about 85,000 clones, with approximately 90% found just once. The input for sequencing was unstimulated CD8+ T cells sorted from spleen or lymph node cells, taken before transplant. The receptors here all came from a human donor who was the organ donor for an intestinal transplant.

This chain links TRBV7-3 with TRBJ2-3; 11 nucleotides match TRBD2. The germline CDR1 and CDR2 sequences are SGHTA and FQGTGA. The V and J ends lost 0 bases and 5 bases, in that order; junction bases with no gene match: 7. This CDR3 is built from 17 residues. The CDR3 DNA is TGTGCCAGCAGCTTAACGGTTAGCGGGGGGGCCGGAGATACGCAGTATTTT. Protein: CASSLTVSGGAGDTQYF.

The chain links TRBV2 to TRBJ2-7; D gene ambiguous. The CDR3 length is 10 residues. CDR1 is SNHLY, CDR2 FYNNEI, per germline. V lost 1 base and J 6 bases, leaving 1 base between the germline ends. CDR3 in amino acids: CASSEGEQYF. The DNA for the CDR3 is TGTGCCAGCAGTGAAGGCGAGCAGTACTTC.

The CDR3 spells CASSPGTGNLYEQYF. DNA for the CDR3: TGTGCCAGCAGCCCCGGGACAGGGAATCTTTACGAGCAGTACTTC. The J gene is TRBJ2-7, the V gene TRBV13; 9 positions match TRBD1. Germline V lookup: CDR1 PRHDT, CDR2 FYEKMQ (reference sequence). J lost 4 bases, V lost 5 bases, and 9 bases had no gene match. The CDR3 has 15 amino acids.

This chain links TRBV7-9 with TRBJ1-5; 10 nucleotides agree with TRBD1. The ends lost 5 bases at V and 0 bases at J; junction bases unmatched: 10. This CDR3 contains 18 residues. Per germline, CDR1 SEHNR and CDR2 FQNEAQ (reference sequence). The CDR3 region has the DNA TGTGCCAGCAGCCCGACAGGGGGCGCGGATCATAGCAATCAGCCCCAGCATTTT. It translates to CASSPTGGADHSNQPQHF.

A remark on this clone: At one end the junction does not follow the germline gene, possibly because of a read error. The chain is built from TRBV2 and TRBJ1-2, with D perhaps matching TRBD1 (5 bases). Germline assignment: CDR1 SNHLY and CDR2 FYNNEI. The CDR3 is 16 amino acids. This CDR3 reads CASSEGPPASNYGYAF. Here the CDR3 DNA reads TGTGCCAGCAGTGAGGGGCCGCCAGCGTCTAACTATGGCTACGCCTTC.

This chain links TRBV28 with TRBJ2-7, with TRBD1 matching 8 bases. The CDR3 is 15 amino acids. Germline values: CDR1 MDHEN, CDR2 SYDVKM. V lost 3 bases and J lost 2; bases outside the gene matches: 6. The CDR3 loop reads CASSFRGLLPYEQYF. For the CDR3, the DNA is TGTGCCAGCAGTTTCAGGGGGCTACTCCCCTACGAGCAGTACTTC.

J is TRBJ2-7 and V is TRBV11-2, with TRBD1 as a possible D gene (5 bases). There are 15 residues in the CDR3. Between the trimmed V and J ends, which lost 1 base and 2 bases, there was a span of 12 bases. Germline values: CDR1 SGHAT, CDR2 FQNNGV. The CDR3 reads CASSLVAGHPYEQYF. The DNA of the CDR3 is TGTGCCAGCAGCTTAGTTGCTGGACACCCCTACGAGCAGTACTTC.

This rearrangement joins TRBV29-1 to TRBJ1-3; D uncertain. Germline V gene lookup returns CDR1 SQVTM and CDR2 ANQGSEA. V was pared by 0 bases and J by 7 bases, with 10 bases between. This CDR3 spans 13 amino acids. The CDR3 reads CSVEEPDFNTIYF. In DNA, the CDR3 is TGCAGCGTTGAAGAGCCTGACTTCAACACCATATATTTT. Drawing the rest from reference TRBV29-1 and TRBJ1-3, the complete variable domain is SAVISQKPSRDICQRGTSLTIQCQVDSQVTMMFWYRQQPGQSLTLIATANQGSEATYESGFVIDKFPISRPNLTFSTLTVSNMSPEDSSIYLCSVEEPDFNTIYFGEGSWLTVV.

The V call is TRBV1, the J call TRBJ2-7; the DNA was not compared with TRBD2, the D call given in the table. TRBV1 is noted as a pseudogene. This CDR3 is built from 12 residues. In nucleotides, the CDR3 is TGCACCAGTCCGACTGGTGGCAGCGAGCAGTACTTC. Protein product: CTSPTGGSEQYF.

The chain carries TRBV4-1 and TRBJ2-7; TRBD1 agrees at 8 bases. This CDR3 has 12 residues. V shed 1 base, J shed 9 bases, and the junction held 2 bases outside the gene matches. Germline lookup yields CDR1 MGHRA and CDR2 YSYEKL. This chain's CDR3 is CASSQAGGAQYF. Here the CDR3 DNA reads TGCGCCAGCAGCCAAGCAGGGGGCGCGCAGTACTTC.

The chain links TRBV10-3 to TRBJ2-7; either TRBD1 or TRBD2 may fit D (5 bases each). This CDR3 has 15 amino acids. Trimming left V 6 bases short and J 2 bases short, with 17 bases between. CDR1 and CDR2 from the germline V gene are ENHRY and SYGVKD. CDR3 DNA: TGTGCCATCAGGGGGACCGGACATGTCCCCTACGAGCAGTACTTC. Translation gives CAIRGTGHVPYEQYF.

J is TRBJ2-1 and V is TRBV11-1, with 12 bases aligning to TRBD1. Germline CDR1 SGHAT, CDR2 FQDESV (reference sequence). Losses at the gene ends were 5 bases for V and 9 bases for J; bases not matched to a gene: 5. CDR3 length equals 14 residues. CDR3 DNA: TGTGCCAGCAGCCCTGGGACAGGGGGCGGTGAGCAGTTCTTC. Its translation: CASSPGTGGGEQFF.

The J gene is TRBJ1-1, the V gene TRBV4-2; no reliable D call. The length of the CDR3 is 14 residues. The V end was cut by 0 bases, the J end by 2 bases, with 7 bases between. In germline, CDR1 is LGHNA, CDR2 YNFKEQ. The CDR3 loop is CASSQDMENTEAFF. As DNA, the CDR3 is TGTGCCAGCAGCCAAGATATGGAAAACACTGAAGCTTTCTTT.

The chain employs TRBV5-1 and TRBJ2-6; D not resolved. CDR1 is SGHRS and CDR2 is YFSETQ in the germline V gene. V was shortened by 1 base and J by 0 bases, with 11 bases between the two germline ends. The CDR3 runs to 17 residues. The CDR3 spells CASSLLFRLSGANVLTF. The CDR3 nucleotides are TGCGCCAGCAGCTTGCTGTTTCGCCTCTCTGGGGCCAACGTCCTGACTTTC.

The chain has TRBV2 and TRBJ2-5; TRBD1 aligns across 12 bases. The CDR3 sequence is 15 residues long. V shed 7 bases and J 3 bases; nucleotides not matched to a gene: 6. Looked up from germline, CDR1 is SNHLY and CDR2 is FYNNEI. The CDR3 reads CASIPGQGAKETQYF. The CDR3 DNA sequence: TGTGCCAGCATACCGGGACAGGGGGCGAAAGAGACCCAGTACTTC.

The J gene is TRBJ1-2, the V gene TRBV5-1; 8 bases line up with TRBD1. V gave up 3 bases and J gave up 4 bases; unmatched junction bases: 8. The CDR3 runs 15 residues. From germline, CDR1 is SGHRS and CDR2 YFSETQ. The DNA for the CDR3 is TGCGCCAGCAGCTCGCGGACAGGGCCGGGCTATGGCTACACCTTC. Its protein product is CASSSRTGPGYGYTF.

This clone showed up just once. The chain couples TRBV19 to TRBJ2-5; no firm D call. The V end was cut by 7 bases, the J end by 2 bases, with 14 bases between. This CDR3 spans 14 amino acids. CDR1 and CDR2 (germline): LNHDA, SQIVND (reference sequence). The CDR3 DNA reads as TGTGCCAGTACCTCGGACCCTAATCAAGAGACCCAGTACTTC. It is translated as CASTSDPNQETQYF. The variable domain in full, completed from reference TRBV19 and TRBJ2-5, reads DGGITQSPKYLFRKEGQNVTLSCEQNLNHDAMYWYRQDPGQGLRLIYYSQIVNDFQKGDIAEGYSVSREKKESFPLTVTSAQKNPTAFYLCASTSDPNQETQYFGPGTRLLVL.

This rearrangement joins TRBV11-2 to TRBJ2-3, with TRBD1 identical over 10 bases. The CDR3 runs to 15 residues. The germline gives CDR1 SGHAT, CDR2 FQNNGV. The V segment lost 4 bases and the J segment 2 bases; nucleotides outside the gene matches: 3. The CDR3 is CASSSTGGDTDTQYF. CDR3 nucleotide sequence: TGTGCCAGCAGCTCGACAGGGGGCGACACAGATACGCAGTATTTT. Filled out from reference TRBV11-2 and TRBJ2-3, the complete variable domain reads EAGVAQSPRYKIIEKRQSVAFWCNPISGHATLYWYQQILGQGPKLLIQFQNNGVVDDSQLPKDRFSAERLKGVDSTLKIQPAKLEDSAVYLCASSSTGGDTDTQYFGPGTRLTVL.

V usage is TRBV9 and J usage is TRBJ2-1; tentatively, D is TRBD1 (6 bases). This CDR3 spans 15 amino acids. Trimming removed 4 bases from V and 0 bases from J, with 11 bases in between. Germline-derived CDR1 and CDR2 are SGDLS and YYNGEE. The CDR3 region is CASSPGQSSYNEQFF. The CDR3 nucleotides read TGTGCCAGCAGCCCCGGACAGAGCTCCTACAATGAGCAGTTCTTC.

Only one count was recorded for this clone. The CDR3 reads CASSFELAGGGTDTQYF. For the CDR3, the DNA is TGTGCCAGCAGCTTCGAGCTAGCGGGAGGGGGGACAGATACGCAGTATTTT. The chain recombines TRBV11-3 with TRBJ2-3, with 12 positions matching TRBD2. V shed 3 bases, J shed 3 bases, and the junction held 7 bases outside the gene matches. Looked up from germline, CDR1 is SGHNT and CDR2 is YENEEA. The length of the CDR3 is 17 residues.

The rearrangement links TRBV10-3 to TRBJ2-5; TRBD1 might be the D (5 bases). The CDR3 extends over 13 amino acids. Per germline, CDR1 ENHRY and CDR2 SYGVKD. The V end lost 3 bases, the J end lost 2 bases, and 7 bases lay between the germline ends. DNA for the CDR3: TGTGCCATCAGTGAAACAGGTCAAGAGACCCAGTACTTC. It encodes CAISETGQETQYF.

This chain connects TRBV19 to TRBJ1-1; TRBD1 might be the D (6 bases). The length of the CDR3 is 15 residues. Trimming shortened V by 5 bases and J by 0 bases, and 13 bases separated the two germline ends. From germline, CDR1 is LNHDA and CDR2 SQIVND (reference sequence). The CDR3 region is CASSDPDRLNTEAFF. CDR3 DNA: TGTGCCAGTAGTGACCCCGACAGGTTGAACACTGAAGCTTTCTTT.